This is a list of T cell receptor beta chains from one sample in a study of blood T cell repertoires in COVID-19. Clones were sequenced by immunoSEQ multiplex PCR, and TCRdb holds only the in-frame ones, with some missing. This sample yields roughly 25,000 clones, of which 80% to 90% are seen a single time; about 8% belongs to the top ten. Sequenced material: peripheral blood. The receptors originated from a man aged 45-60 years with active COVID-19. Both conserved end residues are part of each CDR3.

>TRBJ2-7|TRBV5-5
CASSLGQAHFGQYF
>TRBJ2-3|TRBV29-1
CSVEGVAESPDTQYF
>TRBJ1-1|TRBV7-2
CASSLRSGNTEAFF
>TRBJ2-2|TRBV19
CASTRQGPGELFF
>TRBJ2-3|TRBV28
CASSGVASTDTQYF
>TRBJ2-1|TRBV6-2/TRBV6-3
CASSYSGLAGVYNEQFF
>TRBJ2-3|TRBV15
CATSGGGQADTQYF
>TRBJ1-4|TRBV9
CASSVGRAGGFEKLFF
>TRBJ2-1|TRBV7-9
CASSMLPGQGINEQFF
>TRBJ2-3|TRBV12-3/TRBV12-4
CASSPEPDTQYF
>TRBJ1-2|TRBV6-2/TRBV6-3
CASSYLAGGILGYTF
>TRBJ1-2|TRBV27
CASSLGQGYGYTF